This T cell receptor (beta chain) was identified during a study of radiotherapy plus CTLA-4 blockade in lung cancer. Repertoires were generated with immunoSEQ multiplex PCR, while TCRdb's copy carries only in-frame clones and drops some. Seen here are about 73,000 clones, 87% observed once, and the top ten hold 35% to 45%. The source is a human donor with non-small cell lung cancer that progressed on radiotherapy plus ipilimumab. The material was peripheral blood, obtained from a patient treated with radiotherapy plus ipilimumab.

In DNA, the CDR3 is TGCGCCAGCAGCCGGACGGGAGGAAGTAACGGGGAGCTGTTTTTT. Its protein is CASSRTGGSNGELFF. V gene TRBV5-1 combines with J gene TRBJ2-2; 7 positions match TRBD2. The CDR3 runs 15 residues. V lost 4 bases to trimming and J lost 7 bases; unmatched junction nucleotides: 10. Per the germline V gene, CDR1 is SGHRS and CDR2 is YFSETQ.